This T cell receptor (beta chain) was sequenced for a study of regulatory T cells in long-lasting Graves disease. There are many counts of this clonotype. Its antigen is undetermined. The germline gene is not matched at one end of the junction; a read error may be the cause. Time point: newly diagnosed GD, antithyroid drugs for less than 3 months. Extracted RNA from PBMCs served as the source of the TCR library. The diagnosis of Graves' disease used American Thyroid Association guidelines. Germline V lookup: CDR1 LGHNA, CDR2 YNFKEQ. The CDR3 is 17 amino acids. Study-wide points: Results may be inaccurate due to the small sample size. New patients shared around 1,000 public clonotypes, and persistent patients shared more, with approximately 2,500.

iRepertoire HTBI primers and Arm-PCR of CDR3 regions built TCR beta libraries. MiXCR, run by TCRdb on the multiplex PCR reads, gives a single entry per CDR3 protein. The data contain about 210,000 distinct CDR3 sequences, roughly a fifth of them singletons. These data were also filed under a second study, of T cells in Graves' hyperthyroidism and ophthalmopathy.

The source was peripheral blood mononuclear cells (PBMCs), collected at new diagnosis, from a patient treated with antithyroid drugs. V is TRBV4-2 and J is TRBJ2-1, with D possibly being TRBD2 (5 bases). This receptor was obtained from a woman aged 25-40 years with Graves disease. The DNA for the CDR3 is TGTGCCAGCAGCCAAGATCTTGGCGGCCCGGGGTACAGTGAGCAGTTCTTC. This encodes CASSQDLGGPGYSEQFF.